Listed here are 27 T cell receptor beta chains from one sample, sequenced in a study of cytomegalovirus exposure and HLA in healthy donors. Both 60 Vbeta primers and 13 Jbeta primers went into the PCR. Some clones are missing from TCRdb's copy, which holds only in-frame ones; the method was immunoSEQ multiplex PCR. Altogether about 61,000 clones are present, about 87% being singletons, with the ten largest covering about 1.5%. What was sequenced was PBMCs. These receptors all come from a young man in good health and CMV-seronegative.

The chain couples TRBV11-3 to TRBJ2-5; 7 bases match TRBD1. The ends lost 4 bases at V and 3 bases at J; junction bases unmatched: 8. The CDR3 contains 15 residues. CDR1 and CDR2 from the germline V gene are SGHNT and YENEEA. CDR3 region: CASSSTGTVEETQYF. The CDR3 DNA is TGTGCCAGCAGCTCAACCGGGACAGTGGAAGAGACCCAGTACTTC.

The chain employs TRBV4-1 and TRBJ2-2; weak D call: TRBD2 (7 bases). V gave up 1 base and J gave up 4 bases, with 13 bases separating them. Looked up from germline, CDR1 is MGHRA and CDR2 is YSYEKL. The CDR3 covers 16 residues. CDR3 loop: CASSQAIGGPTGELFF. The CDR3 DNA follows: TGCGCCAGCAGCCAAGCAATCGGGGGGCCCACCGGGGAGCTGTTTTTT.

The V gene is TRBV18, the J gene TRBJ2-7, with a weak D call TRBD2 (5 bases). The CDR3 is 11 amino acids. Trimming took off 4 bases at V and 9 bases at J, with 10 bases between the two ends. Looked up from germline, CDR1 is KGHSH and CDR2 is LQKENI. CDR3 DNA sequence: TGTGCCAGCTCACAGGACTCCGGGCAGTACTTC. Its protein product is CASSQDSGQYF.

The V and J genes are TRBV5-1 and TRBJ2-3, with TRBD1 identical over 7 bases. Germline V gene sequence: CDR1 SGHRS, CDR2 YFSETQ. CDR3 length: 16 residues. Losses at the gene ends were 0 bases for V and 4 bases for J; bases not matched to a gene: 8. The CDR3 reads CASSLEGGAAADTQYF. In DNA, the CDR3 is TGCGCCAGCAGCTTGGAAGGGGGCGCCGCGGCAGATACGCAGTATTTT.

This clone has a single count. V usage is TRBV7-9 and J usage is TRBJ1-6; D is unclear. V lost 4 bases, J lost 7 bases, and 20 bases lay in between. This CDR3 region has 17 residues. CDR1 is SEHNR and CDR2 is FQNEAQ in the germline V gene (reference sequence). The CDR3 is CASSSQSTHPSNSPLHF. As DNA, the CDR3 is TGTGCCAGCAGCTCCCAATCGACTCACCCCTCCAATTCACCCCTCCACTTT.

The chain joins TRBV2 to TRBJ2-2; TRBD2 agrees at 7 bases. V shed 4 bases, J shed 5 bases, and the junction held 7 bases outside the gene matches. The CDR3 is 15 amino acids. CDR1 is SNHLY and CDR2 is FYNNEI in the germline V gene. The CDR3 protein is CASSVRTSSTGELFF. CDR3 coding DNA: TGTGCCAGCAGTGTTCGGACTAGTTCAACCGGGGAGCTGTTTTTT.

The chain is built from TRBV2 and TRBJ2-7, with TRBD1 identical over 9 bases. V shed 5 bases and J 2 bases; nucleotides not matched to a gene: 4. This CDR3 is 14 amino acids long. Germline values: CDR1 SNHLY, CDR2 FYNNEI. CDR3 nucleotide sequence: TGTGCCAGCAGTAGGGGGACAGGGCCCTACGAGCAGTACTTC. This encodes CASSRGTGPYEQYF.

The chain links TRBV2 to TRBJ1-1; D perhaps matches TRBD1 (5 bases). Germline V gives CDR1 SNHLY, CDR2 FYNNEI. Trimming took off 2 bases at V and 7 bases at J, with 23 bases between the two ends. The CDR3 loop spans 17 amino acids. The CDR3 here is CASSEKVLGGFGGEAFF. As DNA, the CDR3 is TGTGCCAGCAGTGAAAAGGTTTTGGGTGGCTTCGGGGGTGAAGCTTTCTTT. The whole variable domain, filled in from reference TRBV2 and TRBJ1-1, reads EPEVTQTPSHQVTQMGQEVILRCVPISNHLYFYWYRQILGQKVEFLVSFYNNEISEKSEIFDDQFSVERPDGSNFTLKIRSTKLEDSAMYFCASSEKVLGGFGGEAFFGQGTRLTVV.

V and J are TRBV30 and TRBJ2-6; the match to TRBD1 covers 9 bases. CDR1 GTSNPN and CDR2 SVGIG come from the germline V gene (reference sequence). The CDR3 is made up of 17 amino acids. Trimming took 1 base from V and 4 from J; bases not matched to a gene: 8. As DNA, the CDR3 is TGTGCCTGGAGTGGTAGGACAGGGGTAGCCGGGGCCAACGTCCTGACTTTC. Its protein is CAWSGRTGVAGANVLTF. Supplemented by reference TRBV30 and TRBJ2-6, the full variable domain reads SQTIHQWPATLVQPVGSPLSLECTVEGTSNPNLYWYRQAAGRGLQLLFYSVGIGQISSEVPQNLSASRPQDRQFILSSKKLLLSDSGFYLCAWSGRTGVAGANVLTFGAGSRLTVL.

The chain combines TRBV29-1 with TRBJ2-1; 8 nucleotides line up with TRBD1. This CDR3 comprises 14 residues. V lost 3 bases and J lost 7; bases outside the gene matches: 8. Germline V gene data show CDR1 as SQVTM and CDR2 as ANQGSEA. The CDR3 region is CSVERAGGGNEQFF. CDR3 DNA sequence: TGCAGCGTTGAGCGGGCAGGGGGCGGGAATGAGCAGTTCTTC.

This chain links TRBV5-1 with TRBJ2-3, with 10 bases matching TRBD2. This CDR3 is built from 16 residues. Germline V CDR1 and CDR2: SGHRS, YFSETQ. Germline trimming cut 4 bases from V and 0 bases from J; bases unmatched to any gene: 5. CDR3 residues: CASSIRLAGSTDTQYF. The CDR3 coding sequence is TGCGCCAGCAGCATCCGACTAGCGGGTAGCACAGATACGCAGTATTTT. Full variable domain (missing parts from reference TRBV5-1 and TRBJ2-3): KAGVTQTPRYLIKTRGQQVTLSCSPISGHRSVSWYQQTPGQGLQFLFEYFSETQRNKGNFPGRFSGRQFSNSRSEMNVSTLELGDSALYLCASSIRLAGSTDTQYFGPGTRLTVL.

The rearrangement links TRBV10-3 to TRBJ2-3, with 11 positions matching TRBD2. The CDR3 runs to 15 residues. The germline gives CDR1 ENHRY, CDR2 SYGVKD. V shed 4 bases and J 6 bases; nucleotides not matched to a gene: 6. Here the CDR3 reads CAISGLAGGRDTQYF. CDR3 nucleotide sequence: TGTGCCATCAGTGGTTTAGCGGGGGGGAGGGATACGCAGTATTTT.

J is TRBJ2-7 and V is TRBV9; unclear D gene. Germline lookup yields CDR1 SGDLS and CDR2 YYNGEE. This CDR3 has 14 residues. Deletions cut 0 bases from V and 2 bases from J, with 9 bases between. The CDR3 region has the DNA TGTGCCAGCAGCGTAGGGCAGGCCCCCTACGAGCAGTACTTC. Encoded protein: CASSVGQAPYEQYF.

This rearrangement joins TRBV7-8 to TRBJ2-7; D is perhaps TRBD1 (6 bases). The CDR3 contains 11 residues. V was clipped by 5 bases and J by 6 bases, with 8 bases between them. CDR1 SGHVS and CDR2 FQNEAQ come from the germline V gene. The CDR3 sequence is CASSTGREQYF. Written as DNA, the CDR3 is TGTGCCAGCAGCACAGGGCGCGAGCAGTACTTC.

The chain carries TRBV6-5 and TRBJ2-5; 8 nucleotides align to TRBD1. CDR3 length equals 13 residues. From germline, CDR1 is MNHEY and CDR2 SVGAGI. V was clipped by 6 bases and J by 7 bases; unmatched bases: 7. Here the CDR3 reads CASSAGQVGTQYF. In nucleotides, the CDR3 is TGTGCCAGCAGCGCGGGACAGGTCGGGACCCAGTACTTC.

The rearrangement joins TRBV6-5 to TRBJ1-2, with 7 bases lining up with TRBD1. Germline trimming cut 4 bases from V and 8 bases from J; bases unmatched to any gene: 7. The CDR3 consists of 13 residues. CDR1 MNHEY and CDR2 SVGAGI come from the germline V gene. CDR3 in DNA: TGTGCCAGCAGTTCAACAGGGGCCGGGGGCTACACCTTC. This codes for CASSSTGAGGYTF.

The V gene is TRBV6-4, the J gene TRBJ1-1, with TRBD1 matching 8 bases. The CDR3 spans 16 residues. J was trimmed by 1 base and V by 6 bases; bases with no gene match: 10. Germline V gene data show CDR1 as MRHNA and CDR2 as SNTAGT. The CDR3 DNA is TGTGCCAGCAGGGGAGCAGGGGGCAACGGGAACACTGAAGCTTTCTTT. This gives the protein CASRGAGGNGNTEAFF.

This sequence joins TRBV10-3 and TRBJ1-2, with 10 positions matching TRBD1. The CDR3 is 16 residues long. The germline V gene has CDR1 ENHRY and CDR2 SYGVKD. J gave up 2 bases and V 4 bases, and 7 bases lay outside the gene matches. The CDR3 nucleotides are TGTGCCATCAGTGCCCCGGGACAGGGGCCCAACTATGGCTACACCTTC. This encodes CAISAPGQGPNYGYTF.

In nucleotides, the CDR3 is TGTGCCAGCCGACCGGTCGGGGACAGGGCCGATGAGCAGTTCTTC. Amino acid sequence: CASRPVGDRADEQFF. This rearrangement joins TRBV11-2 to TRBJ2-1; 9 bases are a match to TRBD1. CDR3 length: 15 residues. V lost 8 bases, J lost 8 bases, and 13 bases stayed unmatched. Germline CDR1 is SGHAT and CDR2 is FQNNGV.

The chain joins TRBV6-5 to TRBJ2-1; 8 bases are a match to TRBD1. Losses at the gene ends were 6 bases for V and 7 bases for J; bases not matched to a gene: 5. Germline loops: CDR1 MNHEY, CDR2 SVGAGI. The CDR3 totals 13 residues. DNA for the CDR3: TGTGCCAGCAGCCTCGACAGGGGAAATGAGCAGTTCTTC. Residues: CASSLDRGNEQFF.

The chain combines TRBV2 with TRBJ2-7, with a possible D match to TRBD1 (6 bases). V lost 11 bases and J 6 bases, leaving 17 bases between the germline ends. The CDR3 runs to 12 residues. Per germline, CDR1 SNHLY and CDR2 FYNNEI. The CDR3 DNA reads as TGTGCCCGCGTGGGGGCTGGGGGCGAGCAGTACTTC. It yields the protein CARVGAGGEQYF.

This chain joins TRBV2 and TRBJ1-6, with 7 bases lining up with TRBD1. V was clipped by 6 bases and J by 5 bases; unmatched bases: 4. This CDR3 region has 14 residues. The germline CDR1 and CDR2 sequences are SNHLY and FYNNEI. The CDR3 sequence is CASSLTGNNSPLHF. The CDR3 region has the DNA TGTGCCAGCAGCCTGACAGGGAATAATTCACCCCTCCACTTT.

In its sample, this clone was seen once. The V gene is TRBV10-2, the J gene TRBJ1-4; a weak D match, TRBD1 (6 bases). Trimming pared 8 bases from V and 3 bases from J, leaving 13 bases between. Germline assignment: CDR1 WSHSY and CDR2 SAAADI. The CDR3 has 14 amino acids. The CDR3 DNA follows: TGCGCCAGCCGACAGGAGGTGGCTAATGAAAAACTGTTTTTT. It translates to CASRQEVANEKLFF.

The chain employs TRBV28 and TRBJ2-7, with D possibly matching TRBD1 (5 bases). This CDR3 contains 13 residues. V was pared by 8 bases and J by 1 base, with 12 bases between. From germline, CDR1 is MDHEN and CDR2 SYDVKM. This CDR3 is CASVRKGSYEQYF. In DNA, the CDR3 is TGTGCCAGCGTACGAAAGGGGTCCTACGAGCAGTACTTC.

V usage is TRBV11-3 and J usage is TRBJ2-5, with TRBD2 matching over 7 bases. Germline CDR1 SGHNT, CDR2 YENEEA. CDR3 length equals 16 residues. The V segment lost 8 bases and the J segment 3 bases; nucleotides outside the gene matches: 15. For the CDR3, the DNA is TGTGCCAGCCACCGCGGGGAGGGCAGAGGAAAAGAGACCCAGTACTTC. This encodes CASHRGEGRGKETQYF.

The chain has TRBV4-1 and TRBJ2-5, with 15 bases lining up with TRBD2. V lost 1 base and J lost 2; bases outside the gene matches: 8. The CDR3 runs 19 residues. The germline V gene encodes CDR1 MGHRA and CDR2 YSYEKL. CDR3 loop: CASSQGPSGLAGGQETQYF. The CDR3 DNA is TGCGCCAGCAGCCAAGGACCCTCCGGACTAGCGGGGGGGCAAGAGACCCAGTACTTC.

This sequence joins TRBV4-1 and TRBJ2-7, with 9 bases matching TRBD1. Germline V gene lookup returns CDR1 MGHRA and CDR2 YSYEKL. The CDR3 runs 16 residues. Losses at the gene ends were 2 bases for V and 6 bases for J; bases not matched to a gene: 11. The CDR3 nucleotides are TGCGCCAGCAGCCAATATCTAGGGACAGGGTCCATCGAGCAGTACTTC. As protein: CASSQYLGTGSIEQYF.